Sequencing of this T cell receptor beta chain was carried out in a study of blood T cell repertoires in COVID-19. Sequenced by immunoSEQ multiplex PCR; TCRdb stores in-frame clones only, minus some. The sample lists 180,000 or so clones; around 80% were seen once. Germline values: CDR1 MNHEY, CDR2 SMNVEV (reference sequence). The CDR3 runs 13 residues. V dropped 8 bases and J dropped 1 base, with 11 bases sitting between them. The sample taken for sequencing was PBMCs or T cells enriched from blood (not recorded which). This chain uses TRBV27 with TRBJ2-5, with D possibly matching TRBD1 (5 bases). This TCR derives from a man in his fifties who had recovered from COVID-19. CDR3 amino acids: CASGWGSQETQYF. CDR3 nucleotides: TGTGCCAGCGGGTGGGGCTCCCAAGAGACCCAGTACTTC.